Following are 6 T cell receptor beta chains from one sample sequenced in a study of blood T cells in healthy people across ages. A J-beta primer mix and a sample-barcoded 5' primer were used in a second PCR of about 7 to 12 cycles. A single record per CDR3 protein comes from TCRdb applying MiXCR to the 5' RACE reads. The repertoire holds around 1,700,000 distinct CDR3 sequences, 28% seen once, with about 8% in the top ten. Sequenced material: blood. These TCRs come from a woman aged 30 to 39 in good health.

This clonotype was found many times. V gene TRBV6-1 combines with J gene TRBJ2-7, with 7 bases that match TRBD1. Germline assignment: CDR1 MNHNS and CDR2 SASEGT. The J segment lost 0 bases and the V segment lost 6 bases, leaving 17 bases of the junction unmatched. This CDR3 is 18 amino acids long. CDR3 residues: CASRPLDGQDTYSYEQYF. The CDR3 DNA reads TGTGCCAGCAGACCCCTTGACGGACAGGACACGTACTCCTACGAGCAGTACTTC.

This clonotype turned up a few times. The chain recombines TRBV6-1 with TRBJ2-1, with 13 bases identical to TRBD2. V shed 1 base, J shed 10 bases, and the junction held 4 bases outside the gene matches. Germline V gene lookup returns CDR1 MNHNS and CDR2 SASEGT. This CDR3 has 15 residues. CDR3 loop: CASSEEGLAGQEQFF. In DNA form, the CDR3 reads TGTGCCAGCAGTGAAGAGGGACTAGCGGGACAAGAGCAGTTCTTC.

About this clonotype itself: A single base separates this from a much larger clone, so it may be a read error. This chain joins TRBV9 and TRBJ2-7; D is unresolved. There are 16 residues in the CDR3. Deletions cut 4 bases from V and 0 bases from J, with 17 bases between. The germline CDR1 and CDR2 sequences are SGDLS and YYNGEE. Here the CDR3 reads CASSPYVGGRSYEQYF. The CDR3 DNA reads as TGTGCCAGCAGCCCCTACGTGGGCGGCCGCTCCTACGAGCAGTACTTC.

This clonotype turned up a few times. The chain joins TRBV20-1 to TRBJ2-5; possibly TRBD2 for D (5 bases). Judging by the DNA end, TRBJ2-7 fits better; the J call may be wrong. Germline V gene lookup returns CDR1 DFQATT and CDR2 SNEGSKA (reference sequence). The CDR3 loop spans 11 amino acids. Here the CDR3 reads CSARQAGEQYF. The CDR3, as DNA: TGCAGTGCTAGACAGGCGGGCGAGCAGTACTTC.

V and J are TRBV12-3 or TRBV12-4 and TRBJ2-7; 8 bases match TRBD1. The CDR3 runs to 15 residues. V was clipped by 5 bases and J by 3 bases; unmatched bases: 9. CDR3 sequence: CASSIDRGRDYEQYF. CDR3 coding DNA: TGTGCCAGCAGTATCGACAGGGGAAGGGACTACGAGCAGTACTTC.

This clonotype was observed at least ten times. V gene TRBV29-1 combines with J gene TRBJ2-3; the match to TRBD2 covers 8 bases. CDR1 SQVTM and CDR2 ANQGSEA come from the germline V gene. This CDR3 region has 14 residues. J was trimmed by 4 bases and V by 5 bases; bases with no gene match: 8. CDR3 amino acids: CSVTGLGRADTQYF. The CDR3 bases are TGCAGCGTTACGGGACTAGGGCGGGCAGATACGCAGTATTTT.